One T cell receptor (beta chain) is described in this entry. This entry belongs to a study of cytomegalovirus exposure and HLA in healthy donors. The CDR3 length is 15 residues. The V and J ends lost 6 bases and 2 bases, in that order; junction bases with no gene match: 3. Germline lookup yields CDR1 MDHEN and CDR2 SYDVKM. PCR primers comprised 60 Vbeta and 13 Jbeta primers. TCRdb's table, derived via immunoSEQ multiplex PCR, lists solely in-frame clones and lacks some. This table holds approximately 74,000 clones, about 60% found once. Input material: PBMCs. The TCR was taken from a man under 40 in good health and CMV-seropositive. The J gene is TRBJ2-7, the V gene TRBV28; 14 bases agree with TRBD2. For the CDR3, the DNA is TGTGCCAGCAGAGGGACTAGCGGGAGAACCTACGAGCAGTACTTC. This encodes CASRGTSGRTYEQYF.